This paragraph covers one T cell receptor beta chain sequence. What it binds is not known. This record comes from a study of STAT5B mutations in CD4+ large granular lymphocyte leukemia. Study-wide points: Compared with healthy controls (2/35), patient top clones favored TRBV06 (8/27). Higher CD4+ than CD8+ T-LGLL clonality might reflect small sample size. No patients shared main leukemic clonotypes, though about 24% appeared at low frequency elsewhere. CD4-sorted patient repertoires seemed more clonal than healthy CD4+ repertoires.

The table came from immunoSEQ multiplex PCR; TCRdb's copy has only in-frame clones and leaves some out. The profile shows approximately 52,000 clones, 70% of them singletons. Trimming took off 2 bases at V and 5 bases at J, with 10 bases between the two ends. This CDR3 is built from 13 residues. Germline values: CDR1 SGHRS, CDR2 YFSETQ. The genes are TRBV5-1 and TRBJ1-2; no clear D gene. The sample consisted of CD4+ T cells from blood buffy coats. This receptor was taken from a human donor in good health. CDR3 in amino acids: CASSFVVGYGYTF. In DNA, the CDR3 is TGCGCCAGCAGCTTCGTTGTGGGGTATGGCTACACCTTC.